The clone carrying this T cell receptor beta chain was observed at least ten times. This sample's RNA came from whole unsorted tissue. This non-tumor lung sample came from over 3 cm beyond the tumor edge. CDR3 length equals 16 residues. Trimming cost V 6 bases and J 3 bases; bases outside gene matches: 9. CDR1 is MDHEN and CDR2 is SYDVKM in the germline V gene. Three rounds of nested PCR, following a modified ARM-PCR protocol, produced the TCRbeta library. One entry per CDR3 protein results from TCRdb running MiXCR on the multiplex PCR reads. The data show fewer than 90,000 distinct CDR3 sequences, with around 80% seen just once and about a fifth held by the top ten. This specimen belongs to a study of tumor and adjacent non-tumor tissue in lung cancer.

The material sequenced was distant non-tumor lung tissue. The clonotype comes from a woman aged 50 to 65 with non-small cell lung cancer. V and J are TRBV28 and TRBJ2-3, with 10 bases lining up with TRBD1. The CDR3 region has the DNA TGTGCCAGCAGCCCCGGGACAGGGGCTAGGACAGATACGCAGTATTTT. Amino acid sequence: CASSPGTGARTDTQYF. The variable domain in full, completed from reference TRBV28 and TRBJ2-3, reads DVKVTQSSRYLVKRTGEKVFLECVQDMDHENMFWYRQDPGLGLRLIYFSYDVKMKEKGDIPEGYSVSREKKERFSLILESASTNQTSMYLCASSPGTGARTDTQYFGPGTRLTVL.